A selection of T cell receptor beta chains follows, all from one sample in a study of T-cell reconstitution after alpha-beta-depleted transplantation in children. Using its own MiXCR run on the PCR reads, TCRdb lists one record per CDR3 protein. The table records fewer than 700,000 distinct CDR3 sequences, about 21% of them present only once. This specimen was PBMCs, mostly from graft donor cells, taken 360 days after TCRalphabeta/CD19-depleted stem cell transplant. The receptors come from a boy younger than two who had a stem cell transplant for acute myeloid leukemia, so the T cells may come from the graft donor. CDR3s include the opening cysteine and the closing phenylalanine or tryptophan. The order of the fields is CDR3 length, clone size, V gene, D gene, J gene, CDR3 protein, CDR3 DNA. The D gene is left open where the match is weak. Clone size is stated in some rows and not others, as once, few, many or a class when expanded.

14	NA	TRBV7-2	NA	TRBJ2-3	CASSFLEGTDTQYF	TGTGCCAGCAGCTTTCTAGAGGGCACAGATACGCAGTATTTT
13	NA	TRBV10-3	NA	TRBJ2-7	CAASGTTSYEQYF	TGTGCCGCCTCCGGGACAACCTCCTACGAGCAGTACTTC
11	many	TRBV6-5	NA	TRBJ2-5	CASSYMKTQYF	TGTGCCAGCAGTTACATGAAGACCCAGTACTTC
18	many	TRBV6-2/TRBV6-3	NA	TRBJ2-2	CASSYSIQEYANTGELFF	TGTGCCAGCAGTTACTCGATACAGGAGTACGCGAACACCGGGGAGCTGTTTTTT
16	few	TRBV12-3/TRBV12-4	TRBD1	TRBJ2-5	CASSLWGQGLGETQYF	TGTGCCAGCAGTTTATGGGGACAGGGCCTCGGGGAGACCCAGTACTTC
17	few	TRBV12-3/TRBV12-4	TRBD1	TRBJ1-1	CASSLPQGARGNTEAFF	TGTGCCAGCAGCTTACCCCAGGGGGCCAGAGGGAACACTGAAGCTTTCTTT
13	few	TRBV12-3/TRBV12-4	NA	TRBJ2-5	CASSSPDQETQYF	TGTGCCAGCAGTTCGCCGGACCAAGAGACCCAGTACTTC
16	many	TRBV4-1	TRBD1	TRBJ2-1	CASSQDGGQGAYEQFF	TGCGCCAGCAGCCAAGATGGTGGACAGGGGGCTTATGAGCAGTTCTTC
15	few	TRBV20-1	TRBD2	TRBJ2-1	CSARGGTSGENEQFF	TGCAGTGCTAGAGGGGGGACTAGCGGTGAAAATGAGCAGTTCTTC
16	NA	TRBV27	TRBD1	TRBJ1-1	CASSLGQGGKNTEAFF	TGTGCCAGCAGTTTGGGACAGGGAGGGAAGAACACTGAAGCTTTCTTT
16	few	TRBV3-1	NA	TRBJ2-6	CASSPTVSSGANVLTF	TGTGCCAGCAGCCCGACGGTTAGCTCTGGGGCCAACGTCCTGACTTTC
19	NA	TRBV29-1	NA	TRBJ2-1	CSVEEMSPLWGGSYNEQFF	TGCAGCGTTGAAGAGATGTCCCCCCTCTGGGGAGGCTCCTACAATGAGCAGTTCTTC
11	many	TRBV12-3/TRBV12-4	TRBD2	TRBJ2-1	CASSLRGGRHF	TGTGCCAGCAGTTTACGCGGGGGTCGACACTTC
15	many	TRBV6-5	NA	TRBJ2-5	CASSSDSWVTETQYF	TGTGCCAGCAGTTCCGACAGCTGGGTGACAGAGACCCAGTACTTC
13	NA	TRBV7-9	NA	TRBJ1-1	CASSVPGDTEAFF	TGTGCCAGCAGCGTCCCAGGGGACACTGAAGCTTTCTTT
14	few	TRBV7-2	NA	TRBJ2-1	CASSPERAGDEQFF	TGTGCCAGCAGCCCAGAGAGGGCAGGCGATGAGCAGTTCTTC
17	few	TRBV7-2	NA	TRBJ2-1	CASSSPDSGGSYNEQFF	TGTGCCAGCAGCTCCCCGGATAGCGGCGGATCCTACAATGAGCAGTTCTTC
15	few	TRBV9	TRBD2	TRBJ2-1	CASSLSGGVGNEQFF	TGTGCCAGCAGTCTCAGCGGGGGGGTTGGAAATGAGCAGTTCTTC
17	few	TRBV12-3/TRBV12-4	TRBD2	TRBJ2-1	CASSLGLAGVSYNEQFF	TGTGCCAGCAGTCTGGGACTAGCGGGGGTCTCCTACAATGAGCAGTTCTTC
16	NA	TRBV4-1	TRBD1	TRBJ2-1	CASSQEDRGRGNEQFF	TGCGCCAGCAGCCAAGAAGACAGGGGGAGGGGAAATGAGCAGTTCTTC
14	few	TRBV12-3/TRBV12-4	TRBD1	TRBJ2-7	CASSLRDRIYEQYF	TGTGCCAGCAGTTTAAGGGACAGGATATACGAGCAGTACTTC
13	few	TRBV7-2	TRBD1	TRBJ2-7	CASSGSGGYEQYF	TGTGCCAGCAGCGGCTCAGGGGGCTACGAGCAGTACTTC
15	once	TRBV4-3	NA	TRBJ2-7	CASSQVSDRAYEQYF	TGCGCCAGCAGCCAAGTATCCGACAGAGCCTACGAGCAGTACTTC